This T cell receptor (beta chain) was captured by sequencing in a study of OX40 agonist ivuxolimab in advanced cancers. Study information: People who had prior anti-PD-1, anti-PD-L1 or anti-CTLA-4 therapy could take part, and 40% had some. Points from the study as a whole: Antigen targets of the expanded peripheral T cells went undetermined. Expanded clones were, on average, more numerous among CD8+ T cells than CD4+.

In regard to this clone: As yet, its antigen is unknown.

This CDR3 contains 12 residues. Trimming cost V 6 bases and J 6 bases; bases outside gene matches: 2. Per the germline V gene, CDR1 is PRHDT and CDR2 is FYEKMQ (reference sequence). Clones were sequenced by immunoSEQ multiplex PCR, and TCRdb holds only the in-frame ones, with some missing. The sample includes fewer than 25,000 clones, 74% of them seen just once. This chain joins TRBV13 and TRBJ2-7; 10 positions match TRBD1. This sequence was found in an adult with an advanced solid tumor such as melanoma, head and neck, liver or kidney cancer. The sample in question was CD4+ or CD8+ T cells sorted from blood, obtained in a trial of the OX40 agonist ivuxolimab. The DNA for the CDR3 is TGTGCCAGCAGGGGGACAGGGGCCGAGCAGTACTTC. It yields the protein CASRGTGAEQYF.